These 26 T cell receptor beta chains came from one sample sequenced in a study of T cell changes during pregnancy in multiple sclerosis. Libraries were prepared by immunoSEQ multiplex PCR; TCRdb keeps only in-frame clonotypes and omits some of them. The top ten hold about 2.5% of the sample, which has tens of thousands of clones, over 80% seen once. The sample here was peripheral blood, taken in the first trimester of pregnancy. These receptors all stem from a female donor with multiple sclerosis, enrolled in a pregnancy study.

This rearrangement joins TRBV28 to TRBJ1-3, with TRBD1 matching 8 bases. Germline V lookup: CDR1 MDHEN, CDR2 SYDVKM. V lost 7 bases and J lost 4; bases outside the gene matches: 6. The CDR3 consists of 14 residues. The chain's CDR3 is CASTVRGLGNTIYF. CDR3 bases: TGTGCCAGCACAGTCAGGGGGCTCGGAAACACCATATATTTT.

The chain carries TRBV14 and TRBJ2-4; 7 positions match TRBD2. Trimming removed 0 bases from V and 8 bases from J; junction bases left unmatched: 13. The CDR3 is 17 residues long. Germline values: CDR1 SGHDN, CDR2 FVKESK. The CDR3 protein is CASSQDPQTRGRDIQYF. CDR3 nucleotides: TGTGCCAGCAGCCAAGATCCCCAGACTAGAGGGAGGGACATTCAGTACTTC.

The gene calls are TRBV11-3 and TRBJ2-1; 10 bases fit TRBD2. V lost 3 bases to trimming and J lost 8 bases; unmatched junction nucleotides: 7. Germline V gives CDR1 SGHNT, CDR2 YENEEA. The CDR3 has 15 residues. CDR3 protein: CASSFGLAVGDEQFF. The DNA for the CDR3 is TGTGCCAGCAGCTTCGGACTAGCGGTGGGGGATGAGCAGTTCTTC.

The chain has TRBV28 and TRBJ2-5; D perhaps matches TRBD2 (6 bases). This CDR3 region has 15 residues. Germline V CDR1 and CDR2: MDHEN, SYDVKM. Trimming left V 5 bases short and J 2 bases short, with 15 bases between. The CDR3 spells CASSPNLRGQETQYF. As DNA, the CDR3 is TGTGCCAGCAGTCCCAATCTTCGGGGGCAAGAGACCCAGTACTTC.

The chain couples TRBV27 to TRBJ1-1; D gene unclear. V lost 3 bases and J lost 1, with 12 bases in between. The CDR3 extends over 15 amino acids. CDR1 and CDR2 (germline): MNHEY, SMNVEV (reference sequence). This CDR3 reads CASSFHRGPNTEAFF. In nucleotides, the CDR3 is TGTGCCAGCAGTTTTCACAGAGGGCCGAACACTGAAGCTTTCTTT.

This CDR3 reads CASSVGGSGTYEQYF. As DNA, the CDR3 is TGTGCCAGCAGCGTAGGGGGTAGCGGAACCTACGAGCAGTACTTC. V usage is TRBV9 and J usage is TRBJ2-7, with D maybe TRBD2 (6 bases). V gave up 0 bases and J gave up 2 bases, with 12 bases separating them. The germline V gene has CDR1 SGDLS and CDR2 YYNGEE. The CDR3 runs 15 residues.

The rearrangement joins TRBV9 to TRBJ2-3; TRBD2 aligns across 9 bases. Germline assignment: CDR1 SGDLS and CDR2 YYNGEE. J was trimmed by 9 bases and V by 3 bases; bases with no gene match: 11. The CDR3 consists of 15 residues. The DNA for the CDR3 is TGTGCCAGCAGCGGCGGGGGGGTCCAAAGGGGGACGCAGTATTTT. Translating it yields CASSGGGVQRGTQYF. Together with reference TRBV9 and TRBJ2-3, the CDR3 gives the full variable domain: DSGVTQTPKHLITATGQRVTLRCSPRSGDLSVYWYQQSLDQGLQFLIQYYNGEERAKGNILERFSAQQFPDLHSELNLSSLELGDSALYFCASSGGGVQRGTQYFGPGTRLTVL.

The chain employs TRBV5-8 and TRBJ1-5; 12 bases align to TRBD1. Unmatched junction bases numbered 6, after V lost 5 bases and J lost 6 bases. Germline-derived CDR1 and CDR2 are SGHTS and YDEGEE. CDR3 size: 15 residues. The CDR3 nucleotides are TGTGCCAGCAGTTCGGGACAGGGGGCATTTCAGCCCCAGCATTTT. Amino acids: CASSSGQGAFQPQHF.

V and J are TRBV19 and TRBJ2-6, with TRBD1 matching 9 bases. The germline gives CDR1 LNHDA, CDR2 SQIVND (reference sequence). The CDR3 is 19 residues long. Trimming at V came to 6 bases and at J to 1 base, leaving 13 bases not matched to a gene. The CDR3 coding sequence is TGTGCCAGTAGAACAGGGGGCGGAATAGATTGGTCTGGGGCCAACGTCCTGACTTTC. This gives the protein CASRTGGGIDWSGANVLTF.

The chain joins TRBV9 to TRBJ2-2; 8 nucleotides agree with TRBD2. CDR3 length equals 16 residues. Germline CDR1 and CDR2: SGDLS and YYNGEE. Unmatched junction bases numbered 4, after V lost 3 bases and J lost 0 bases. CDR3: CASSETSGPNTGELFF. CDR3 DNA: TGTGCCAGCAGCGAAACTAGCGGTCCGAACACCGGGGAGCTGTTTTTT.

This clone has just a few counts. This chain links TRBV29-1 with TRBJ1-1, with D perhaps matching TRBD1 (6 bases). V shed 5 bases and J shed 2 bases, with 12 bases lying between them. The CDR3 consists of 13 residues. Germline CDR1 and CDR2: SQVTM and ANQGSEA. In nucleotides, the CDR3 is TGCAGCGTTCTGGTCAGGGGTAACACTGAAGCTTTCTTT. Its translation: CSVLVRGNTEAFF.

The rearrangement links TRBV19 to TRBJ2-7, with 10 bases fitting TRBD1. The germline V gene encodes CDR1 LNHDA and CDR2 SQIVND (reference sequence). The CDR3 covers 15 residues. V was pared by 6 bases and J by 4 bases, with 9 bases of the junction left unmatched. CDR3 sequence: CASSKGTGELYEQYF. The CDR3 DNA is TGTGCCAGTAGCAAAGGGACAGGGGAGCTTTACGAGCAGTACTTC. The entire variable domain, with the rest obtained from reference TRBV19 and TRBJ2-7, is as follows: DGGITQSPKYLFRKEGQNVTLSCEQNLNHDAMYWYRQDPGQGLRLIYYSQIVNDFQKGDIAEGYSVSREKKESFPLTVTSAQKNPTAFYLCASSKGTGELYEQYFGPGTRLTVT.

The chain uses TRBV7-2 and TRBJ2-3; D gene unclear. Trimming cost V 5 bases and J 9 bases, with 15 bases left between them. Germline CDR1 and CDR2: SGHTA and FQGNSA. The CDR3 extends over 13 amino acids. The CDR3 DNA reads TGTGCCAGCAGCCTCCCAGCAGGCAGCACGCAGTATTTT. Protein product: CASSLPAGSTQYF.

This clone was detected only once. The V call is TRBV11-2, the J call TRBJ2-7; D is perhaps TRBD2 (6 bases). Germline V CDR1 and CDR2: SGHAT, FQNNGV. The CDR3 totals 14 residues. Between the trimmed V and J ends, which lost 5 bases and 7 bases, there was a span of 18 bases. The CDR3 nucleotides read TGTGCCAGCAGCGTGGACAACGGGGGTTTAGAGCAGTACTTC. Protein product: CASSVDNGGLEQYF.

CDR3 DNA sequence: TGTGCCAGCAACCGACAGGGGGTAGGGACACCCCTCCACTTT. Its translation is CASNRQGVGTPLHF. The rearrangement joins TRBV2 to TRBJ1-6; 9 bases are shared with TRBD1. The CDR3 has 14 amino acids. V lost 7 bases to trimming and J lost 11 bases; unmatched junction nucleotides: 9. Germline CDR1 reads SNHLY; CDR2 reads FYNNEI.

The chain is built from TRBV14 and TRBJ1-3; 9 nucleotides agree with TRBD1. The ends lost 3 bases at V and 1 base at J; junction bases unmatched: 7. In germline, CDR1 is SGHDN, CDR2 FVKESK. The length of the CDR3 is 17 residues. CDR3 sequence (DNA): TGTGCCAGCAGCCAGGTCTACAGGGGGCGGTCTGGAAACACCATATATTTT. Translation gives CASSQVYRGRSGNTIYF.

The chain joins TRBV27 to TRBJ2-1; 9 nucleotides match TRBD2. Germline assignment: CDR1 MNHEY and CDR2 SMNVEV (reference sequence). There are 15 residues in the CDR3. The V gene end was trimmed by 1 base and the J gene end by 6 bases; junction bases not matched to a gene: 4. The CDR3 loop is CASSLFSGSPNEQFF. The CDR3 coding sequence is TGTGCCAGCAGTTTATTTAGCGGGAGCCCCAATGAGCAGTTCTTC.

In the case of this clone: Germline and junction disagree at one end, which may indicate a read error. The rearrangement uses TRBV9 and TRBJ2-3; 9 bases match TRBD2. Looked up from germline, CDR1 is SGDLS and CDR2 is YYNGEE. The CDR3 is 15 amino acids. DNA for the CDR3: TGTGCCAGCCGCGTGGCGGGAGGGATCACAGATACGCAGTATTTT. It encodes CASRVAGGITDTQYF.

The chain has TRBV7-5 and TRBJ1-4; the listed D gene, TRBD1, was not tested against the DNA. TRBV7-5 is reported as a pseudogene. The CDR3 is 18 amino acids. The CDR3 sequence is CARSPTGGSTWANEKLFF. CDR3 sequence (DNA): TGTGCCAGAAGCCCCACAGGGGGCTCAACTTGGGCTAATGAAAAACTGTTTTTT.

V and J are TRBV5-4 and TRBJ2-5, with 14 bases matching TRBD2. The germline CDR1 and CDR2 sequences are SGHNT and YYREEE (reference sequence). Trimming cost V 1 base and J 5 bases; bases outside gene matches: 7. The CDR3 has 17 amino acids. The CDR3: CASSLWGLAGEAETQYF. For the CDR3, the DNA is TGTGCCAGCAGCTTGTGGGGACTAGCGGGAGAGGCCGAGACCCAGTACTTC.

The rearrangement links TRBV7-9 to TRBJ2-7, with TRBD2 identical over 7 bases. In germline, CDR1 is SEHNR, CDR2 FQNEAQ (reference sequence). The V segment lost 5 bases and the J segment 5 bases; nucleotides outside the gene matches: 12. CDR3 length equals 15 residues. The CDR3 DNA follows: TGTGCCAGCAGCCCTCCCGGCGGGAGCTACCACGAGCAGTACTTC. Amino acid sequence: CASSPPGGSYHEQYF.

The gene calls are TRBV5-1 and TRBJ2-2; D unresolved. This CDR3 contains 13 residues. The germline gives CDR1 SGHRS, CDR2 YFSETQ. V was clipped by 3 bases and J by 5 bases, with 8 bases between them. CDR3 coding DNA: TGCGCCAGCAGCTCGCGCGGTACCGGGGAGCTGTTTTTT. This translates into CASSSRGTGELFF.

J is TRBJ1-2 and V is TRBV19, with D maybe TRBD1 (5 bases). Per the germline V gene, CDR1 is LNHDA and CDR2 is SQIVND (reference sequence). This CDR3 contains 14 residues. V was shortened by 7 bases and J by 7 bases, with 19 bases between the two germline ends. Here the CDR3 DNA reads TGTGCCAGTACCAATCTGGGGGGGGTTCTTGGCTACACCTTC. Translated: CASTNLGGVLGYTF.

The J gene is TRBJ1-4, the V gene TRBV7-2, with a weak D call TRBD1 (5 bases). The CDR3 totals 13 residues. Trimming removed 3 bases at V and 8 bases at J, with 10 bases between. The germline CDR1 and CDR2 sequences are SGHTA and FQGNSA. The CDR3 loop reads CASSLDKREKLFF. The CDR3 DNA reads TGTGCCAGCAGCTTGGACAAGCGCGAAAAACTGTTTTTT.

The chain uses TRBV28 and TRBJ2-6; possible D gene TRBD2, 5 bases. Germline CDR1 MDHEN, CDR2 SYDVKM. This CDR3 comprises 14 residues. Trimming shortened V by 6 bases and J by 2 bases, and 8 bases separated the two germline ends. CDR3 sequence (DNA): TGTGCCAGCAGGAGGACTCCTGGGGCCAACGTCCTGACTTTC. It encodes CASRRTPGANVLTF.

This chain uses TRBV5-4 with TRBJ2-5; TRBD2 matches 7 bases. The V and J ends lost 1 base and 2 bases, in that order; junction bases with no gene match: 14. Germline-derived CDR1 and CDR2 are SGHNT and YYREEE (reference sequence). The CDR3 is made up of 18 amino acids. CDR3 loop: CASSLNSAGVGGQETQYF. In nucleotides, the CDR3 is TGTGCCAGCAGCTTGAATAGCGCGGGAGTTGGGGGGCAAGAGACCCAGTACTTC.